The rows below give T cell receptor beta chains drawn from one sample of a study of shared clonotypes between healthy human individuals. This table comes from immunoSEQ multiplex PCR, and its TCRdb copy is limited to in-frame clones, with some not included. Seen here are about 530,000 clones, roughly 85% observed once, and the top ten hold around 13%. Sequences were obtained from PBMCs. These receptor sequences come from a woman aged 35 to 49 in good health. Some clones in this sample may be carry-over from other donors' samples. CDR3s include the opening cysteine and the closing phenylalanine or tryptophan. A D gene is named only where the DNA matches it firmly. Size is stated for part of the rows, as once, few or many counts, or as a class when the clone is expanded.

d_call j_call clone_size v_call cdr3_aa cdr3_nt
TRBD2 TRBJ2-2 . TRBV4-3 CASSQDAGDNTGELFF TGCGCCAGCAGCCAAGATGCGGGGGACAACACCGGGGAGCTGTTTTTT
TRBD1 TRBJ1-1 once TRBV28 CASSRVRQGVNGVTEAFF TGTGCCAGCAGTCGGGTGAGACAGGGAGTCAATGGGGTCACTGAAGCTTTCTTT
TRBD2 TRBJ2-1 . TRBV29-1 CSVEPFGLAGTYEQFF TGCAGCGTTGAGCCGTTTGGGCTAGCGGGAACGTATGAGCAGTTCTTC
. TRBJ2-1 . TRBV7-8 CASSLGSSYNEQFF TGTGCCAGCAGCCTAGGAAGCTCCTACAATGAGCAGTTCTTC
TRBD2 TRBJ2-5 few TRBV19 CASSTGLAGGQETQYF TGTGCCAGTAGTACTGGACTAGCGGGAGGGCAAGAGACCCAGTACTTC
TRBD1 TRBJ2-1 . TRBV30 CAWSVGRGQYNEQFF TGTGCCTGGAGTGTCGGCAGGGGGCAATACAATGAGCAGTTCTTC
TRBD1 TRBJ1-4 . TRBV7-6 CASSQGTATTNEKLFF TGTGCCAGCAGCCAAGGGACAGCCACAACTAATGAAAAACTGTTTTTT
TRBD2 TRBJ2-3 . TRBV15 CATSFSGSGFGTDTQYF TGTGCCACCAGTTTTAGCGGGAGCGGGTTTGGCACAGATACGCAGTATTTT
. TRBJ2-5 . TRBV7-2 CASSSVGETQYF TGTGCCAGCAGCTCCGTGGGAGAGACCCAGTACTTC
TRBD1 TRBJ1-1 . TRBV5-1 CANSERADRGFRSTEAFF TGCGCCAACTCAGAGAGGGCGGACAGGGGCTTTCGGAGCACTGAAGCTTTCTTT
TRBD2 TRBJ2-3 once TRBV2 CASSVGLAGGGKQYF TGTGCCAGCAGTGTAGGACTAGCGGGAGGAGGAAAGCAGTATTTT
. TRBJ2-3 . TRBV6-5 CASSFLTGRRDTQYF TGTGCCAGCAGTTTCCTGACAGGCCGCAGAGATACGCAGTATTTT
. TRBJ1-1 . TRBV5-5 CASSLVWGLNTEAFF TGTGCCAGCAGCTTGGTGTGGGGTTTGAACACTGAAGCTTTCTTT
. TRBJ2-3 . TRBV28 CASSFGGGVGDTQYF TGTGCCAGCAGTTTTGGCGGCGGGGTGGGAGATACGCAGTATTTT
. TRBJ1-5 . TRBV6-5 CASSRDSNQPQHF TGTGCCAGCAGTAGGGACAGCAATCAGCCCCAGCATTTT
. TRBJ2-7 . TRBV10-2 CASSPSVTSRTYEQYF TGCGCCAGCAGTCCTAGCGTCACCTCCCGGACCTACGAGCAGTACTTC
TRBD1 TRBJ1-4 . TRBV30 CAWSVPRQGREKLFF TGTGCCTGGAGTGTACCTCGACAGGGTAGGGAAAAACTGTTTTTT
TRBD1 TRBJ2-7 . TRBV7-2 CASSLRTGGYEQYF TGTGCCAGCAGCCTGCGGACAGGGGGCTACGAGCAGTACTTC
TRBD1 TRBJ1-1 few TRBV28 CASTNRGTKNTEAFF TGTGCCAGCACAAACAGGGGAACGAAGAACACTGAAGCTTTCTTT
. TRBJ1-1 . TRBV11-2 CASSLDRRNEAFF TGTGCCAGCAGCTTAGATCGACGGAATGAAGCTTTCTTT
. TRBJ1-4 . TRBV11-2 CASSLAGRGEKLFF TGTGCCAGCAGCTTAGCGGGCAGGGGTGAAAAACTGTTTTTT
TRBD1 TRBJ2-5 . TRBV7-2 CASSSGGTGGQETQYF TGTGCCAGCAGCTCCGGGGGGACAGGGGGCCAAGAGACCCAGTACTTC
TRBD1 TRBJ2-7 . TRBV5-6 CASSLGQGFSYEQYF TGTGCCAGCAGCTTGGGACAGGGCTTCTCCTACGAGCAGTACTTC
TRBD2 TRBJ2-1 . TRBV4-2 CASSQDPSGIPYNEQFF TGTGCCAGCAGCCAAGACCCTAGCGGAATACCTTACAATGAGCAGTTCTTC
. TRBJ1-1 . TRBV7-9 CASSLDGSGAAEAFF TGTGCCAGCAGCCTCGATGGTTCGGGGGCCGCTGAAGCTTTCTTT
TRBD1 TRBJ2-2 . TRBV6-5 CASSSGTGVTGELFF TGTGCCAGCAGTTCCGGGACAGGTGTTACCGGGGAGCTGTTTTTT